This TCR beta chain was observed in a study of blood T cells in healthy people across ages. Alongside a J-beta primer mix, a sample-barcoded 5' primer served in a second PCR lasting roughly 7 to 11 cycles. TCRdb used MiXCR to reprocess the 5' RACE reads, holding one entry per CDR3 protein. The repertoire consists of about 280,000 distinct CDR3 sequences, with around 29% occurring once and the leading ten covering 25% to 30%. CDR1 is SGHRS, CDR2 YFSETQ, per germline. This CDR3 contains 15 residues. With V trimmed by 0 bases and J by 8 bases, 4 bases remained unmatched. Sample: blood. The clonotype comes from a woman aged 70-85 years in good health. The rearrangement uses TRBV5-1 and TRBJ1-4, with 10 nucleotides matching TRBD1. CDR3 sequence reads: CASSLDGTGEEKLFF. The CDR3 DNA follows: TGCGCCAGCAGCTTGGATGGGACAGGGGAAGAAAAACTGTTTTTT.